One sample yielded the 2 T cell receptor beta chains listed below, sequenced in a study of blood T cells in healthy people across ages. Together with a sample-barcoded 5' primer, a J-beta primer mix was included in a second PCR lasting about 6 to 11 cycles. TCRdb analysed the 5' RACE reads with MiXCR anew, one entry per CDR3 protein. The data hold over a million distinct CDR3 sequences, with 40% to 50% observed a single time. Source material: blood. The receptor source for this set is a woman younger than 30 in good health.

The CDR3 nucleotides read TGTGCCAGCAGTTTACGGGCCTCAGGTCATTCACCCCTCCACTTT. Residues: CASSLRASGHSPLHF. The chain carries TRBV12-3 or TRBV12-4 and TRBJ1-6; D is undetermined. CDR3 size: 15 residues. Trimming left V 2 bases short and J 8 bases short, with 13 bases between.

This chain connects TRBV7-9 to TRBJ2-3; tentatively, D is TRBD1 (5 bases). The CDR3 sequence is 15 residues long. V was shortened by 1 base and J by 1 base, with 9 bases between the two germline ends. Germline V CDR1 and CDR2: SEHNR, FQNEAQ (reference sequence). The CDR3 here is CASSLGRAGTDTQYF. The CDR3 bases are TGTGCCAGCAGCTTAGGCAGGGCGGGCACAGATACGCAGTATTTT.